This paragraph reports one T cell receptor beta chain. This sample is drawn from a study of blood T cell repertoires in COVID-19. Study-level information: Donors in the United States, Italy and Spain gave samples during acute or convalescent COVID-19. T cells, B-cell-depleted T cells, or PBMCs provided the cDNA or gDNA that served as material.

The assay was immunoSEQ multiplex PCR, and TCRdb's table has in-frame clones only and misses some. This sample has some 13,000 clones; around nine tenths occur once, and the top ten carry around 54%. The source is a man older than 75 with acute or convalescent COVID-19. What was sequenced was peripheral blood.

CDR3 in amino acids: CASSLHRGEKGYTF. The CDR3 nucleotides are TGTGCCAGCAGCTTACACAGGGGAGAGAAAGGCTACACCTTC. The rearrangement joins TRBV7-3 to TRBJ1-2; TRBD1 aligns across 7 bases. This CDR3 spans 14 amino acids. Per germline, CDR1 SGHTA and CDR2 FQGTGA. The trim removed 2 bases at V and 8 bases at J, leaving 8 bases unmatched.